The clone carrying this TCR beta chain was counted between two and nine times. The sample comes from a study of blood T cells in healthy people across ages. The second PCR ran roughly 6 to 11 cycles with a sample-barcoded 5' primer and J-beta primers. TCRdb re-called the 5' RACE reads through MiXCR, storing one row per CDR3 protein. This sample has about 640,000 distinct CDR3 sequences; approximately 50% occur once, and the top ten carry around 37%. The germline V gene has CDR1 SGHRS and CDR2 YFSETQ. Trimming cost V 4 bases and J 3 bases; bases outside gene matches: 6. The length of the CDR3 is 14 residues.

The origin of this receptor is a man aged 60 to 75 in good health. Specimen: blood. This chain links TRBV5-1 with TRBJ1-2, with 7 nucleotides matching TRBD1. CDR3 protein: CASSPGTADYGYTF. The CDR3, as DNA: TGCGCCAGCAGCCCGGGGACAGCTGACTATGGCTACACCTTC.